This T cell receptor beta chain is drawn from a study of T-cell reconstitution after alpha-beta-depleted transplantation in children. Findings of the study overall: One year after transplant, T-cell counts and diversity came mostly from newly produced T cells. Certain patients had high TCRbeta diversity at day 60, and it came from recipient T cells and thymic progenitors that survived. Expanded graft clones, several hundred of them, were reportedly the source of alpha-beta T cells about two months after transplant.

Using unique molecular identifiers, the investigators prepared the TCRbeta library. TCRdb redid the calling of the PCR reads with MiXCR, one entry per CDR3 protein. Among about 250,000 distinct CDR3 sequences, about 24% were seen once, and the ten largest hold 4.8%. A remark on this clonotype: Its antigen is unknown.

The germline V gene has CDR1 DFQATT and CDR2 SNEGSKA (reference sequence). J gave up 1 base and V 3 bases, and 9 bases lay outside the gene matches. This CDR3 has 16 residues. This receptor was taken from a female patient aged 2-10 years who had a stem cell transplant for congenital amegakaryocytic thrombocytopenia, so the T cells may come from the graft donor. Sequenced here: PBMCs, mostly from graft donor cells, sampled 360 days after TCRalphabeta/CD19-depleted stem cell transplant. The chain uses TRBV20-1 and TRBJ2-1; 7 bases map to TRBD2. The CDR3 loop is CSARGGSKGSYNEQFF. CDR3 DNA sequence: TGCAGTGCTAGGGGCGGGAGTAAGGGATCCTACAATGAGCAGTTCTTC.